This TCR beta chain stems from a study of T cell responses to AZD1222 COVID-19 vaccine. General study points: It was only a handful of AZD1222 recipients who were seropositive at baseline. With two AZD1222 doses given, Spike-specific TCR breadth and depth both rose. Repertoire collection took place solely once the T cell response had peaked. Distributed over spike, vaccine-associated CD4 TCRs predominated at 160-218 and 743-854.

This CDR3 is built from 17 residues. Trimming left V 0 bases short and J 0 bases short, with 10 bases between. Germline-derived CDR1 and CDR2 are SGHNT and YYREEE (reference sequence). This clone was seen only once. Antigen unknown. Sequenced by immunoSEQ multiplex PCR; TCRdb stores in-frame clones only, minus some. The sample gives 120,000 to 150,000 clones, roughly 92% of which show up once; less than 9.5% is in the top ten. The sequencing here drew on peripheral blood, taken 28 days after the second AZD1222 dose. V usage is TRBV5-4 and J usage is TRBJ2-6; no clear D gene. The sequence was obtained from an adult who received the AZD1222 COVID-19 vaccine. The DNA of the CDR3 is TGTGCCAGCAGCTTGGACCCGACAAACTCTGGGGCCAACGTCCTGACTTTC. Amino acid sequence: CASSLDPTNSGANVLTF.